This T cell receptor (beta chain) is drawn from a study of siplizumab effects on memory and regulatory T cells. The repertoire was sequenced with immunoSEQ multiplex PCR; TCRdb's copy has only in-frame clones and lacks some. The data show roughly 75,000 clones, with 90% to 95% seen just once and roughly 5.2% held by the top ten. Study results and caveats: The authors mapped only a minor fraction of alloreactive clones to unstimulated subsets. The average Treg-derived proportion among mappable alloreactive CD4+ clones was around 65% with siplizumab versus 25% to 30% in controls.

Details on this clone: Its antigen remains unknown.

Source material: CD8+ T cells sorted from blood. The receptor was isolated from a human donor in good health.

CDR3 residues: CASSLDPISGANVLTF. In DNA, the CDR3 is TGTGCCAGCAGCTTGGACCCAATCTCTGGGGCCAACGTCCTGACTTTC. This rearrangement joins TRBV13 to TRBJ2-6; D not resolved. The CDR3 has 16 amino acids. V was clipped by 3 bases and J by 0 bases, with 9 bases between them. Germline CDR1 and CDR2: PRHDT and FYEKMQ (reference sequence).